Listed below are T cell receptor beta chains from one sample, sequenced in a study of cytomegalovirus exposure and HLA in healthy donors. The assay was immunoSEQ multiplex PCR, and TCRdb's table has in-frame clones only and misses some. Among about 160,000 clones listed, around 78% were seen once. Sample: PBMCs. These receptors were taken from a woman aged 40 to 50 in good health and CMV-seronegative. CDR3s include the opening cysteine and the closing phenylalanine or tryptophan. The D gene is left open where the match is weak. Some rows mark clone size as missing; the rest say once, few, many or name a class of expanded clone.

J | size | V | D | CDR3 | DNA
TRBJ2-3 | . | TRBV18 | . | CASSVPGVYYTDTQYF | TGTGCCAGCTCAGTCCCAGGGGTTTACTACACAGATACGCAGTATTTT
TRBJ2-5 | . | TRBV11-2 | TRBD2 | CASTLTSGLETQYF | TGTGCCAGCACCCTGACTAGCGGGTTAGAGACCCAGTACTTC
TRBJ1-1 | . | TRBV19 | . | CASSSIGYGAGAFF | TGTGCCAGTAGTAGCATAGGGTACGGCGCGGGAGCTTTCTTT
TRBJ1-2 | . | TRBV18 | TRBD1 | CASSPGTGDIYGYTF | TGTGCCAGCTCACCGGGGACAGGCGATATCTATGGCTACACCTTC
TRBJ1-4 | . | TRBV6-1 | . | CASSEQGEKLFF | TGTGCCAGCAGTGAACAGGGTGAAAAACTGTTTTTT
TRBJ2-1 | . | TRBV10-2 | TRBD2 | CASSESISSGAGNEQFF | TGCGCCAGCAGTGAGTCGATTTCTAGCGGGGCTGGTAATGAGCAGTTCTTC
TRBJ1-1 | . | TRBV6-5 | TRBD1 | CASSYGDRGDTEAFF | TGTGCCAGCAGTTACGGGGACAGGGGGGATACTGAAGCTTTCTTT
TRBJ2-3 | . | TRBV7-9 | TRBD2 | CATLSLLAGEVDTQYF | TGTGCCACTCTATCGCTATTAGCGGGGGAGGTAGATACGCAGTATTTT
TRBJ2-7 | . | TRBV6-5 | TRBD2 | CASSEAQRGYEQYF | TGTGCCAGCAGTGAGGCGCAGCGGGGTTACGAGCAGTACTTC
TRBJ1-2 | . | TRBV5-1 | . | CASSLEPLEDYGYTF | TGCGCCAGCAGCTTGGAACCACTAGAGGACTATGGCTACACCTTC
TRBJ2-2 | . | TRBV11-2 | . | CASSSVRGTGELFF | TGTGCCAGCAGCTCCGTTAGGGGTACCGGGGAGCTGTTTTTT
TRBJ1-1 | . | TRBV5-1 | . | CASSMDSQRTEAFF | TGCGCCAGCAGCATGGACAGCCAGAGAACTGAAGCTTTCTTT
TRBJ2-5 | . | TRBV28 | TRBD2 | CASSFIPAGETVTQYF | TGTGCCAGCAGTTTCATCCCAGCGGGGGAGACGGTGACCCAGTACTTC
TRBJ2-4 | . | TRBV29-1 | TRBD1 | CSAFLRQGRNIQYF | TGCAGCGCCTTCCTACGACAGGGGCGTAACATTCAGTACTTC
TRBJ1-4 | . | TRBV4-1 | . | CASSQPKGGGGASGEKLFF | TGCGCCAGCAGCCAACCAAAAGGGGGAGGGGGAGCCTCCGGGGAAAAACTGTTTTTT
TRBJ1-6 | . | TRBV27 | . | CASSYWGSPLHF | TGTGCCAGCAGTTATTGGGGCTCACCCCTCCACTTT
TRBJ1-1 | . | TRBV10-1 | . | CASSGGVTEAFF | TGCGCCAGCAGTGGAGGTGTCACTGAAGCTTTCTTT
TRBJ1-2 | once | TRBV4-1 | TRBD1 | CASSQEGTGGAFVGYTF | TGCGCCAGCAGCCAAGAAGGGACAGGGGGCGCATTCGTCGGCTACACCTTC
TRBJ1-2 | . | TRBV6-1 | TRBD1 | CASSENRGNGYTF | TGTGCCAGCAGTGAAAACAGGGGGAATGGCTACACCTTC
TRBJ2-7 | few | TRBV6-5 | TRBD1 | CASSSRTGSFYEQYF | TGTGCCAGCAGTTCCCGGACAGGGTCCTTCTACGAGCAGTACTTC
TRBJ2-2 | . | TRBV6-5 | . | CASSRGTAYTGELFF | TGTGCCAGCAGCCGCGGGACAGCTTACACCGGGGAGCTGTTTTTT
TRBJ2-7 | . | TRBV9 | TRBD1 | CASSADPGQGLSEQYF | TGTGCCAGCAGCGCAGATCCGGGACAGGGACTTAGCGAGCAGTACTTC
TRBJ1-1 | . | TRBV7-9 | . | CASSLVGTPNTEAFF | TGTGCCAGCAGCTTAGTGGGGACACCTAACACTGAAGCTTTCTTT
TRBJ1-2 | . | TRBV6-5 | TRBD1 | CASSLRGLGYTF | TGTGCCAGCAGCCTCAGGGGGCTCGGCTACACCTTC
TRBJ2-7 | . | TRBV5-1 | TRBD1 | CASRRGQGAAYEQYF | TGCGCCAGCAGACGGGGACAGGGGGCGGCTTACGAGCAGTACTTC
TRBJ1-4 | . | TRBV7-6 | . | CASSLEGGAGKLFF | TGTGCCAGCAGCTTAGAAGGAGGCGCGGGAAAACTGTTTTTT
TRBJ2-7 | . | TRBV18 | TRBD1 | CASSPSWTGGYEQYF | TGTGCCAGCTCACCATCGTGGACAGGGGGCTACGAGCAGTACTTC
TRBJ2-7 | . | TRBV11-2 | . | CASSLERDSLSYEQYF | TGTGCCAGCAGCTTAGAGAGGGACTCGCTCTCCTACGAGCAGTACTTC
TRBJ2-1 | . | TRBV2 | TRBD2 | CASSHLAGGRYNEQFF | TGTGCCAGCAGTCATCTAGCGGGGGGGCGGTACAATGAGCAGTTCTTC
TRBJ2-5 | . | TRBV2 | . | CASSEYLAEETQYF | TGTGCCAGCAGTGAATATTTAGCGGAAGAGACCCAGTACTTC
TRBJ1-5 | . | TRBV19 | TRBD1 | CAGRGTGLNQPQHF | TGTGCCGGTAGGGGGACAGGCCTTAATCAGCCCCAGCATTTT
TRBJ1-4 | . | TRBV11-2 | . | CASSPVRGRDLPAF | TGTGCCAGCAGCCCCGTAAGGGGGAGAGATCTCCCCGCATTT
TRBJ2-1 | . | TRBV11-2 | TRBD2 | CASSEGTSGGGRAYNEQFF | TGTGCCAGCAGCGAGGGGACTAGCGGGGGGGGAAGGGCCTACAATGAGCAGTTCTTC
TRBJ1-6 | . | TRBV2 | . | CASSETRVGSPLHF | TGTGCCAGCAGTGAAACCAGGGTAGGATCACCCCTCCACTTT
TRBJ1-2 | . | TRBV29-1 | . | CSVSQGNYGYTF | TGCAGCGTTTCCCAGGGGAACTATGGCTACACCTTC
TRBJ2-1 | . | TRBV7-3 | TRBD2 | CASSLLAGGYNEQFF | TGTGCCAGCAGCTTACTAGCGGGGGGGTACAATGAGCAGTTCTTC
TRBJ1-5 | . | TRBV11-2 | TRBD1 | CASSRDRRQPQHF | TGTGCCAGCAGTCGGGACAGGAGACAGCCCCAGCATTTT
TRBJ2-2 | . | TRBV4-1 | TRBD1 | CASSQGDRETGELFF | TGCGCCAGCAGCCAAGGGGACAGAGAAACCGGGGAGCTGTTTTTT
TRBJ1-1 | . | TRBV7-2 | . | CASSMRDPVTEAFF | TGTGCCAGCAGCATGCGGGACCCTGTAACTGAAGCTTTCTTT
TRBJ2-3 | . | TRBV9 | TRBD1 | CASSVTGTGSDTQYF | TGTGCCAGCAGCGTCACCGGGACAGGGTCAGATACGCAGTATTTT
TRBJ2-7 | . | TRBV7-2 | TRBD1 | CASRPRQGPYEQYF | TGTGCCAGCAGACCTAGACAGGGCCCCTACGAGCAGTACTTC
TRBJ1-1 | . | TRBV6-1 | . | CASSSRYTEAFF | TGTGCCAGCAGTTCCCGGTACACTGAAGCTTTCTTT
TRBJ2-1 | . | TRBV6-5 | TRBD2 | CASCSGGSSYNEQFF | TGTGCCAGCTGTAGCGGGGGGAGCTCCTACAATGAGCAGTTCTTC
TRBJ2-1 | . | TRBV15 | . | CATSRGAHNNEQFF | TGTGCCACCAGCAGGGGGGCCCATAACAATGAGCAGTTCTTC
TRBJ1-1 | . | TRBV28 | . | CASLFGGGRAFF | TGTGCCAGCCTATTCGGGGGGGGGCGAGCTTTCTTT
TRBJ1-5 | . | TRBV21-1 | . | CASSEPPQHF | TGTGCCAGCAGCGAGCCGCCCCAGCATTTT
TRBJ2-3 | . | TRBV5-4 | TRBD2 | CASSLVGGGKNTQYF | TGTGCCAGCAGCTTGGTGGGGGGGGGAAAAAATACGCAGTATTTT
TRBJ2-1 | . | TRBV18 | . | CASSPGLMRLYNEQFF | TGTGCCAGCTCACCGGGACTCATGCGACTATACAATGAGCAGTTCTTC
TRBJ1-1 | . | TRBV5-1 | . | CASSLARQGPLGAFF | TGCGCCAGCAGCTTGGCCCGCCAGGGGCCCCTGGGAGCTTTCTTT
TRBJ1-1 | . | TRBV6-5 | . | CASSYSGHATEAFF | TGTGCCAGCAGCTACTCGGGACACGCCACTGAAGCTTTCTTT
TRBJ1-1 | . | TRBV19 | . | CASSLGRTGAEAFF | TGTGCCAGTTCCCTTGGACGGACTGGGGCTGAAGCTTTCTTT